Listed here are 18 T cell receptor beta chains from one sample, sequenced in a study of blood T cells in healthy people across ages. Alongside a J-beta primer mix, a sample-barcoded 5' primer served in a second PCR lasting about 7 to 11 cycles. TCRdb re-derived calls from the 5' RACE reads in MiXCR, one entry per CDR3 protein. The sample yields about 1.5 million distinct CDR3 sequences, less than 45% seen once. The sample consisted of blood. These TCRs come from a woman in her late teens or twenties in good health.

This clonotype was found once. This chain joins TRBV6-5 and TRBJ2-7, with 8 bases fitting TRBD2. The CDR3 is made up of 16 amino acids. V was pared by 5 bases and J by 7 bases, with 16 bases of the junction left unmatched. The germline gives CDR1 MNHEY, CDR2 SVGAGI. In DNA, the CDR3 is TGTGCCAGCAGTCGATCCCTTCCGGGAGGGGTAGGGGAGCAGTACTTC. Residues: CASSRSLPGGVGEQYF.

The chain couples TRBV4-3 to TRBJ2-5; 9 bases match TRBD2. The germline V gene has CDR1 LGHNA and CDR2 YSLEER. The ends lost 4 bases at V and 11 bases at J; junction bases unmatched: 14. This CDR3 is 15 amino acids long. The CDR3 DNA reads as TGCGCCAGCAGCCTATTCGGCGGGGGGGCCGATGAGCAGTACTTC. This sequence encodes CASSLFGGGADEQYF.

The DNA of the CDR3 is TGCAGTGCTAGATGGGGGGATCGAACTGAAGCTTTCTTT. It encodes CSARWGDRTEAFF. The V and J genes are TRBV20-1 and TRBJ1-1; tentative D call: TRBD1 (5 bases). Trimming shortened V by 2 bases and J by 5 bases, and 12 bases separated the two germline ends. The CDR3 runs 13 residues. Germline V CDR1 and CDR2: DFQATT, SNEGSKA (reference sequence).

The chain has TRBV4-3 and TRBJ1-1; unclear D gene. The CDR3 totals 15 residues. Germline values: CDR1 LGHNA, CDR2 YSLEER. V was trimmed by 0 bases and J by 3 bases, leaving 11 bases between them. The CDR3 loop reads CASSQDFYADTEAFF. The CDR3 coding sequence is TGCGCCAGCAGCCAAGATTTTTATGCGGACACTGAAGCTTTCTTT.

In its sample, this clonotype was seen many times. This rearrangement joins TRBV29-1 to TRBJ2-1; 9 bases align to TRBD1. This CDR3 region has 13 residues. Looked up from germline, CDR1 is SQVTM and CDR2 is ANQGSEA. The V gene end was trimmed by 6 bases and the J gene end by 6 bases; junction bases not matched to a gene: 6. The CDR3 sequence is CSVDRGGLNEQFF. DNA of the CDR3: TGCAGCGTGGACAGGGGCGGACTCAATGAGCAGTTCTTC.

The rearrangement uses TRBV12-3 or TRBV12-4 and TRBJ1-1; D call uncertain. There are 17 residues in the CDR3. V was trimmed by 4 bases and J by 0 bases, leaving 18 bases between them. This CDR3 is CASSSGGGRRMNTEAFF. The DNA for the CDR3 is TGTGCCAGCAGTTCCGGTGGAGGGAGGAGGATGAACACTGAAGCTTTCTTT.

The chain carries TRBV7-9 and TRBJ2-4; D remains ambiguous. CDR1 is SEHNR, CDR2 FQNEAQ, per germline (reference sequence). CDR3 length: 12 amino acids. The germline V and J ends were trimmed by 7 bases and 8 bases, with 12 bases remaining between them. CDR3 sequence reads: CASTRDTDIQYF. CDR3 nucleotides: TGTGCCAGCACCAGAGACACGGACATTCAGTACTTC.

About this clonotype itself: One junction end does not reproduce the germline sequence, and a read error may be involved. The chain combines TRBV20-1 with TRBJ2-1, with a tentative D call TRBD2 (6 bases). In germline, CDR1 is DFQATT, CDR2 SNEGSKA (reference sequence). This CDR3 is 12 amino acids long. The CDR3 loop is CSTSNPYNEQFF. CDR3 in DNA: TGCAGTACTAGCAATCCCTACAATGAGCAGTTCTTC.

The chain links TRBV6-2 or TRBV6-3 to TRBJ2-1; the match to TRBD2 covers 13 bases. Germline lookup yields CDR1 MNHEY and CDR2 SVGEGT. J gave up 8 bases and V 2 bases, and 3 bases lay outside the gene matches. The CDR3 is 15 residues long. CDR3 sequence (DNA): TGTGCCAGCAGTTACACGGGACTAGCGGGGTATGAGCAGTTCTTC. Its translation is CASSYTGLAGYEQFF.

This clonotype occurred a few times. The chain combines TRBV29-1 with TRBJ2-3; no clear D. The CDR3 runs 12 residues. Germline CDR1 reads SQVTM; CDR2 reads ANQGSEA. Trimming took 5 bases from V and 7 from J, leaving 13 bases between them. The DNA for the CDR3 is TGCAGCGTTCGATTTGCTTTTTATACGCAGTATTTT. It translates to CSVRFAFYTQYF.

In its sample, this clonotype was seen a few times. The chain combines TRBV20-1 with TRBJ2-7, with D possibly matching TRBD2 (5 bases). Per germline, CDR1 DFQATT and CDR2 SNEGSKA (reference sequence). The V and J ends lost 3 bases and 6 bases respectively, with 6 bases between them. CDR3 length: 10 residues. In DNA, the CDR3 is TGCAGTGCTAGGGCGGGCGAGCAGTACTTC. This codes for CSARAGEQYF.

The rearrangement links TRBV29-1 to TRBJ1-1; 12 nucleotides line up with TRBD1. Germline V lookup: CDR1 SQVTM, CDR2 ANQGSEA. The CDR3 runs 15 residues. V trimming: 4 bases; J trimming: 7 bases; junction bases outside the gene matches: 10. The CDR3 nucleotides read TGCAGCGTTGCTTTTTACGGGACAGGGGGCGTTGAAGCTTTCTTT. Translating it yields CSVAFYGTGGVEAFF. The full variable domain, rest sourced from reference TRBV29-1 and TRBJ1-1, is SAVISQKPSRDICQRGTSLTIQCQVDSQVTMMFWYRQQPGQSLTLIATANQGSEATYESGFVIDKFPISRPNLTFSTLTVSNMSPEDSSIYLCSVAFYGTGGVEAFFGQGTRLTVV.

This clonotype was seen a single time. This sequence joins TRBV10-3 and TRBJ1-1; 7 bases agree with TRBD1. V shed 10 bases and J 0 bases; nucleotides not matched to a gene: 5. The germline V gene has CDR1 ENHRY and CDR2 SYGVKD. CDR3 length: 13 residues. CDR3 residues: CAKSQGVNTEAFF. CDR3 sequence (DNA): TGTGCCAAAAGCCAGGGGGTGAACACTGAAGCTTTCTTT.

This clonotype was detected only a few times. The genes are TRBV2 and TRBJ2-1, with TRBD2 matching over 11 bases. Germline CDR1 reads SNHLY; CDR2 reads FYNNEI. Trimming at V came to 6 bases and at J to 10 bases, leaving 11 bases not matched to a gene. The length of the CDR3 is 15 residues. The CDR3 protein is CASRVMTSGKDEQFF. In nucleotides, the CDR3 is TGTGCCAGCAGGGTGATGACTAGCGGGAAGGACGAGCAGTTCTTC. The full variable domain, its missing parts supplied by reference TRBV2 and TRBJ2-1, is EPEVTQTPSHQVTQMGQEVILRCVPISNHLYFYWYRQILGQKVEFLVSFYNNEISEKSEIFDDQFSVERPDGSNFTLKIRSTKLEDSAMYFCASRVMTSGKDEQFFGPGTRLTVL.

As to this clonotype: This may be a read error: a much more frequent sequence differs by one nucleotide. This chain links TRBV6-2 or TRBV6-3 with TRBJ2-5; TRBD2 matches at 16 bases. The CDR3 has 15 residues. With V trimmed by 4 bases and J by 11 bases, 7 bases remained unmatched. The germline CDR1 and CDR2 sequences are MNHEY and SVGEGT. The CDR3 spells CASSWGLAGGNEQYF. The DNA of the CDR3 is TGTGCCAGCAGTTGGGGACTAGCGGGAGGGAATGAGCAGTACTTC.

This chain links TRBV3-1 with TRBJ1-6; D perhaps matches TRBD1 (6 bases). The CDR3 runs 15 residues. With 3 bases removed from V and 9 bases from J, the gap between germline ends came to 15 bases. Germline assignment: CDR1 LGHDT and CDR2 YNNKEL (reference sequence). The CDR3 region has the DNA TGTGCCAGCAGCCAGGGCCACAGGGATGGTTCACCCCTCCACTTT. Protein sequence: CASSQGHRDGSPLHF.

This clonotype was observed a handful of times. This chain joins TRBV12-3 or TRBV12-4 and TRBJ1-2; D possibly corresponds to TRBD1 (6 bases). Trimming pared 3 bases from V and 4 bases from J, leaving 18 bases between. The CDR3 has 16 amino acids. CDR3 protein: CASSFSVTGRTYGYTF. The CDR3 DNA is TGTGCCAGCAGTTTTTCTGTTACAGGGCGGACCTATGGCTACACCTTC.

This clonotype has a count of ten or more. J is TRBJ2-5 and V is TRBV20-1, with 9 positions matching TRBD2. CDR1 and CDR2 from the germline V gene are DFQATT and SNEGSKA (reference sequence). This CDR3 spans 16 amino acids. V lost 2 bases and J lost 0; bases outside the gene matches: 7. The CDR3 reads CSARPPLAGYQETQYF. CDR3 DNA: TGCAGTGCTAGACCCCCCCTAGCGGGATACCAAGAGACCCAGTACTTC.